The sequence of this TCR beta chain was determined in a study of vaccination and CD4 T cells after COVID-19. Trimming shortened V by 6 bases and J by 6 bases, and 21 bases separated the two germline ends. The CDR3 loop spans 17 amino acids. Germline CDR1 MNHNS, CDR2 SASEGT. Treatment: approximately nine-day PBMC culture with coronavirus spike peptide pools or control peptides (ViraFEST assay). CD4+ T-cell collection from the unexposed donor predated the COVID-19 pandemic (2011-2018). Following expansion of antigen-specific T cells with peptide pools, ViraFEST then sequenced TCRs. Cultured CD4+ T cell DNA was sequenced using the Oncomine TCR Beta short-read assay. Someone extracted genomic DNA from cultured CD4+ T cells. TCRdb ran MiXCR on the PCR reads and lists one entry per CDR3 protein. The top ten clones hold about a sixth of a sample with about 8,800 distinct CDR3 sequences, about half of them seen once.

This clonotype has only a few counts. Its antigen is still unknown. This chain connects TRBV6-1 to TRBJ1-6; perhaps TRBD1 as D (5 bases). The source material was CD4+ T cells from blood, cultured in vitro. This TCR derives from a human donor in good health. The CDR3 DNA is TGTGCCAGCAGATTACAAGTAGCGAGACAGATTAATTCACCCCTCCACTTT. This gives the protein CASRLQVARQINSPLHF.